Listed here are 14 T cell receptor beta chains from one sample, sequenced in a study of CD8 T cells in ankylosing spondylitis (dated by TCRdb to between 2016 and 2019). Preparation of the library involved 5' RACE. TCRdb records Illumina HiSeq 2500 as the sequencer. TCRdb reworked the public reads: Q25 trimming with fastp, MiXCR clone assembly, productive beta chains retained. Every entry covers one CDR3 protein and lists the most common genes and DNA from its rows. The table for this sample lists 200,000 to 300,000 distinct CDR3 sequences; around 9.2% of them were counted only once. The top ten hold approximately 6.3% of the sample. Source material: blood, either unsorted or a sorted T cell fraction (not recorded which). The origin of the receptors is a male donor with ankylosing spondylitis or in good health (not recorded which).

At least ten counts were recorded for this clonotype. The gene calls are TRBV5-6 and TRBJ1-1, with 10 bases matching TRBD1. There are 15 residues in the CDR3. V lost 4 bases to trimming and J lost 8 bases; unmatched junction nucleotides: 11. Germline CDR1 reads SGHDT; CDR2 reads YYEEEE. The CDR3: CASSDTDRGKFEAFF. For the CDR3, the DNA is TGTGCCAGCAGCGACACGGACAGGGGGAAGTTCGAAGCTTTCTTT.

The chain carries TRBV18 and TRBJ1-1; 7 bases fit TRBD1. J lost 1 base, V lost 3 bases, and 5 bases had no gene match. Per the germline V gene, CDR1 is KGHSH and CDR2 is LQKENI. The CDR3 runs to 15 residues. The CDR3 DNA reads TGTGCCAGCTCACCTTACAGGGGAGGGAACACTGAAGCTTTCTTT. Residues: CASSPYRGGNTEAFF.

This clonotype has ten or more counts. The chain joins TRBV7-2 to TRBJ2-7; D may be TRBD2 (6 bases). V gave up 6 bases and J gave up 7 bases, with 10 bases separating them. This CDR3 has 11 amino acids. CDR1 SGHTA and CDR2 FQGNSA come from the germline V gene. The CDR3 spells CASRAGKEQYF. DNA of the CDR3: TGTGCCAGCAGGGCGGGGAAAGAGCAGTACTTC.

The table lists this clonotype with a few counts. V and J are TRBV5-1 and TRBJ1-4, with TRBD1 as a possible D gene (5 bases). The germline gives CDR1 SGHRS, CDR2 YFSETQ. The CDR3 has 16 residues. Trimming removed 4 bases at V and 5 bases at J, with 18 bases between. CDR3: CASSPQGQGRNEKLFF. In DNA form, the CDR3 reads TGCGCCAGCAGCCCCCAAGGACAAGGGAGGAATGAAAAACTGTTTTTT.

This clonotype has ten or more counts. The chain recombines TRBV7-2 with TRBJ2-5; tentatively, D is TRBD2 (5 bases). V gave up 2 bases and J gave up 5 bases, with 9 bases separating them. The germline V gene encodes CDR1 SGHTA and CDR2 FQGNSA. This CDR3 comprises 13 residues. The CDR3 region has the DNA TGTGCCAGCAGCTTAAACGGGATGGAGACCCAGTACTTC. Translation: CASSLNGMETQYF.

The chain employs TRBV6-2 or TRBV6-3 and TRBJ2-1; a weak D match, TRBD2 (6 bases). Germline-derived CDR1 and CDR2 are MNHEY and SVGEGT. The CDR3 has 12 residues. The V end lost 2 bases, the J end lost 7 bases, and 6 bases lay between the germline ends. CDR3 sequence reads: CASSYRGNEQFF. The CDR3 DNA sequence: TGTGCCAGCAGTTACCGGGGGAATGAGCAGTTCTTC.

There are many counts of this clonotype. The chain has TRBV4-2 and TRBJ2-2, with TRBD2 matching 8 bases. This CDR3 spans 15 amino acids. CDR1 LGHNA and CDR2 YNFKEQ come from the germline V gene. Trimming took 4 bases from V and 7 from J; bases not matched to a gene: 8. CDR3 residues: CASSLTPGGGGELFF. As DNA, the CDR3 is TGTGCCAGCAGCCTAACCCCGGGAGGGGGCGGGGAGCTGTTTTTT.

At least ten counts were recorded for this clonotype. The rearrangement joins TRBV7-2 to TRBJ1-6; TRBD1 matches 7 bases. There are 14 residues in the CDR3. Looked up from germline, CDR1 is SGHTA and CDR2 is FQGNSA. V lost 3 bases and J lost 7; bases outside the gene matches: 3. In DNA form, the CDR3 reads TGTGCCAGCAGCTTTCAGGGGGAGAATTCACCCCTCCACTTT. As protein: CASSFQGENSPLHF. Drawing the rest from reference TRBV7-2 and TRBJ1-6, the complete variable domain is GAGVSQSPSNKVTEKGKDVELRCDPISGHTALYWYRQSLGQGLEFLIYFQGNSAPDKSGLPSDRFSAERTGGSVSTLTIQRTQQEDSAVYLCASSFQGENSPLHFGNGTRLTVT.

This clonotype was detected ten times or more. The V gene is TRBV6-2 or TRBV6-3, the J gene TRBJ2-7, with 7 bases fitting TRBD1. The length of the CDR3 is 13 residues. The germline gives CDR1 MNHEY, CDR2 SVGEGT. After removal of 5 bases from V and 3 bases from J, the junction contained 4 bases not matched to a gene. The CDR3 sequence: CASSPGGIYEQYF. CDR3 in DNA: TGTGCCAGCAGTCCAGGGGGTATCTACGAGCAGTACTTC.

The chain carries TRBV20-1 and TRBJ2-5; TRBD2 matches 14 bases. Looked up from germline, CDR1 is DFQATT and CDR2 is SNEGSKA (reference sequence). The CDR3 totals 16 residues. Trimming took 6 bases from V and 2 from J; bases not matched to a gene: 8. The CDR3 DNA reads TGCAGTGCCCCGGGACTAGCGGGAGCTGGGCAAGAGACCCAGTACTTC. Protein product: CSAPGLAGAGQETQYF.

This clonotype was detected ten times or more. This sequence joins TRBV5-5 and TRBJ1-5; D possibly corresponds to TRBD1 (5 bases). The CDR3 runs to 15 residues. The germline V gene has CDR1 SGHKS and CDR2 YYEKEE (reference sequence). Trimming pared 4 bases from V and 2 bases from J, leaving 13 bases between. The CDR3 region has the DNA TGTGCCAGCAGCCTCCTAGGGGTGGGCAATCAGCCCCAGCATTTT. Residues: CASSLLGVGNQPQHF.

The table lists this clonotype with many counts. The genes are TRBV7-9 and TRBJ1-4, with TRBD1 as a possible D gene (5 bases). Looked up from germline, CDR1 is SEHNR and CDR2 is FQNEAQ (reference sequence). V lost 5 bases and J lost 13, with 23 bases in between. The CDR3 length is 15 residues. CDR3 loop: CASSLKGARADGLFF. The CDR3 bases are TGTGCCAGCAGCCTCAAGGGCGCCAGGGCAGATGGACTGTTTTTT.

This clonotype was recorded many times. The CDR3 spells CASSPRSLAGAGTDTQYF. The CDR3 DNA sequence: TGTGCCAGCTCACCGAGAAGTCTAGCGGGAGCCGGCACAGATACGCAGTATTTT. The V call is TRBV18, the J call TRBJ2-3, with 10 bases fitting TRBD2. The CDR3 is made up of 18 amino acids. The V gene end was trimmed by 3 bases and the J gene end by 1 base; junction bases not matched to a gene: 10. Germline assignment: CDR1 KGHSH and CDR2 LQKENI.

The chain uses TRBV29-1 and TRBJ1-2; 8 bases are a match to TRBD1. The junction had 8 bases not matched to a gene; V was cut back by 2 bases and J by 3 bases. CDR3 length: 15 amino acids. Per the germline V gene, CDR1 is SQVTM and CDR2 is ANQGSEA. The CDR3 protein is CSVERAQGAYYGYTF. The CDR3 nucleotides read TGCAGCGTTGAACGCGCCCAGGGGGCCTACTATGGCTACACCTTC.